These 22 T cell receptor beta chains were all obtained from the same sample, sequenced in a study of T cells in Graves' hyperthyroidism and ophthalmopathy. RNA transcripts served as the template for amplifying TCR beta CDR3 regions. First-round RT-PCR targeting the TCR CDR3 was performed with the HTBI primer set. A single record per CDR3 protein comes from TCRdb applying MiXCR to the multiplex PCR reads. The profile shows 250,000 to 300,000 distinct CDR3 sequences, roughly 19% of them singletons. The material sequenced was blood. These receptors were collected from a man in his fifties or sixties with Graves' ophthalmopathy.

The chain has TRBV4-1 and TRBJ2-5; 11 bases map to TRBD1. This CDR3 comprises 18 residues. Germline loops: CDR1 MGHRA, CDR2 YSYEKL. The trim removed 1 base at V and 7 bases at J, leaving 14 bases unmatched. This chain's CDR3 is CASSQAQGGQGASGTQYF. The CDR3, as DNA: TGCGCCAGCAGCCAAGCCCAAGGCGGACAGGGGGCATCGGGGACCCAGTACTTC.

This clonotype was counted between two and nine times. The chain has TRBV25-1 and TRBJ2-7; 11 nucleotides line up with TRBD2. The CDR3 contains 13 residues. The ends lost 7 bases at V and 5 bases at J; junction bases unmatched: 4. The germline gives CDR1 MGHDK, CDR2 SYGVNS. CDR3 DNA sequence: TGTGCCAGCAAACTAGCGGGAGTTAACGAGCAGTACTTC. Amino acids: CASKLAGVNEQYF.

This clonotype was seen ten or more times. This rearrangement joins TRBV5-1 to TRBJ2-1, with TRBD2 matching 12 bases. The CDR3 is 16 amino acids. Looked up from germline, CDR1 is SGHRS and CDR2 is YFSETQ. J lost 7 bases, V lost 4 bases, and 9 bases had no gene match. In nucleotides, the CDR3 is TGCGCCAGCAGCAGGCCGACTAGCGGGAGAGGTAATGAGCAGTTCTTC. Protein: CASSRPTSGRGNEQFF.

This clonotype has a handful of counts. This chain uses TRBV30 with TRBJ2-5; D remains ambiguous. Germline V CDR1 and CDR2: GTSNPN, SVGIG (reference sequence). CDR3 length: 13 amino acids. Between the trimmed V and J ends, which lost 1 base and 2 bases, there was a span of 8 bases. DNA for the CDR3: TGTGCCTGGAGTGGAGACACGCAAGAGACCCAGTACTTC. As protein: CAWSGDTQETQYF. The variable domain in full, with the rest retrieved from reference TRBV30 and TRBJ2-5, is SQTIHQWPATLVQPVGSPLSLECTVEGTSNPNLYWYRQAAGRGLQLLFYSVGIGQISSEVPQNLSASRPQDRQFILSSKKLLLSDSGFYLCAWSGDTQETQYFGPGTRLLVL.

There are a few counts of this clonotype. This chain joins TRBV24-1 and TRBJ2-1, with TRBD2 identical over 7 bases. J lost 5 bases, V lost 1 base, and 4 bases had no gene match. CDR3 length: 15 amino acids. CDR1 and CDR2 (germline): KGHDR, SFDVKD. CDR3 nucleotide sequence: TGTGCCACCAGTGATTTTGGGGACTATAACAATGAGCAGTTCTTC. This gives the protein CATSDFGDYNNEQFF.

The J gene is TRBJ2-1, the V gene TRBV5-1, with 7 bases aligning to TRBD2. The CDR3 is 16 residues long. Unmatched junction bases numbered 10, after V lost 0 bases and J lost 7 bases. Germline assignment: CDR1 SGHRS and CDR2 YFSETQ. This chain's CDR3 is CASSLVSSGGGNEQFF. Here the CDR3 DNA reads TGCGCCAGCAGCTTGGTTTCTAGCGGAGGTGGGAATGAGCAGTTCTTC.

The rearrangement links TRBV2 to TRBJ2-7; 12 bases match TRBD1. The germline CDR1 and CDR2 sequences are SNHLY and FYNNEI. V was pared by 5 bases and J by 6 bases, with 8 bases of the junction left unmatched. This CDR3 contains 15 residues. CDR3 nucleotide sequence: TGTGCCAGCAGTAGGTGGGCGGGACAGGGGGCCGAGCAGTACTTC. This gives the protein CASSRWAGQGAEQYF.

This clonotype occurred many times. V usage is TRBV30 and J usage is TRBJ1-2; D is perhaps TRBD1 (5 bases). Trimming removed 0 bases from V and 7 bases from J, with 24 bases in between. This CDR3 region has 17 residues. Per germline, CDR1 GTSNPN and CDR2 SVGIG (reference sequence). In DNA form, the CDR3 reads TGTGCCTGGAGTGTACGGAGGGGCTTTGGAGGACGTAGTGGCTACACCTTC. Protein product: CAWSVRRGFGGRSGYTF.

The table lists this clonotype with many counts. This chain links TRBV11-2 with TRBJ2-4; D gene uncertain. The CDR3 runs 14 residues. Trimming cost V 4 bases and J 1 base, with 8 bases left between them. Germline V gene sequence: CDR1 SGHAT, CDR2 FQNNGV. CDR3 protein: CASSSRLAKNIQYF. CDR3 bases: TGTGCCAGCAGCTCTCGTCTCGCCAAAAACATTCAGTACTTC. The whole variable domain, filled in from reference TRBV11-2 and TRBJ2-4, reads EAGVAQSPRYKIIEKRQSVAFWCNPISGHATLYWYQQILGQGPKLLIQFQNNGVVDDSQLPKDRFSAERLKGVDSTLKIQPAKLEDSAVYLCASSSRLAKNIQYFGAGTRLSVL.

The chain combines TRBV19 with TRBJ1-2; TRBD1 matches at 7 bases. V gave up 9 bases and J gave up 4 bases; unmatched junction bases: 14. The CDR3 runs to 15 residues. Germline V CDR1 and CDR2: LNHDA, SQIVND (reference sequence). CDR3 sequence reads: CASRKGTARTYGYTF. The CDR3 nucleotides are TGTGCCAGCCGCAAGGGGACAGCGAGAACCTATGGCTACACCTTC.

This clonotype is a singleton in its sample. The chain couples TRBV7-9 to TRBJ2-5; D unclear. Germline V CDR1 and CDR2: SEHNR, FQNEAQ (reference sequence). The CDR3 covers 16 residues. V lost 5 bases, J lost 3 bases, and 19 bases lay in between. CDR3 nucleotide sequence: TGTGCCAGCAGCATATCCGGTGGGATAGGGAAAGAGACCCAGTACTTC. This gives the protein CASSISGGIGKETQYF. The full variable domain, rest sourced from reference TRBV7-9 and TRBJ2-5, is DTGVSQNPRHKITKRGQNVTFRCDPISEHNRLYWYRQTLGQGPEFLTYFQNEAQLEKSRLLSDRFSAERPKGSFSTLEIQRTEQGDSAMYLCASSISGGIGKETQYFGPGTRLLVL.

This clonotype showed up many times. The chain carries TRBV28 and TRBJ1-2, with D hard to call. Germline V gene sequence: CDR1 MDHEN, CDR2 SYDVKM. The V end lost 3 bases, the J end lost 2 bases, and 7 bases lay between the germline ends. The CDR3 contains 13 residues. In DNA form, the CDR3 reads TGTGCCAGCAGTTTGAGTACGAACTATGGCTACACCTTC. It is translated as CASSLSTNYGYTF.

Only a few counts were recorded for this clonotype. The genes are TRBV11-1 and TRBJ2-4; 7 bases are shared with TRBD1. Germline CDR1 is SGHAT and CDR2 is FQDESV (reference sequence). Germline trimming cut 1 base from V and 0 bases from J; bases unmatched to any gene: 3. The CDR3 is 16 residues long. CDR3 bases: TGTGCCAGCAGCTTAGGGGACAGAATAGCCAAAAACATTCAGTACTTC. Translated, it gives CASSLGDRIAKNIQYF.

In its sample, this clonotype was seen many times. The chain couples TRBV7-8 to TRBJ2-5; tentatively, D is TRBD1 or TRBD2 (5 bases each). The CDR3 extends over 13 amino acids. Trimming removed 5 bases at V and 2 bases at J, with 9 bases between. The germline V gene has CDR1 SGHVS and CDR2 FQNEAQ. This chain's CDR3 is CASSRDQQETQYF. The CDR3 nucleotides read TGTGCCAGCAGCCGGGACCAACAAGAGACCCAGTACTTC.

This clonotype has a count of ten or more. V usage is TRBV30 and J usage is TRBJ1-1; D not resolved. CDR1 is GTSNPN and CDR2 is SVGIG in the germline V gene (reference sequence). Trimming removed 5 bases from V and 1 base from J, with 8 bases in between. This CDR3 is built from 12 residues. CDR3 nucleotides: TGTGCCTGGTGCCCGGGGAACACTGAAGCTTTCTTT. Protein: CAWCPGNTEAFF.

In this sample, this clonotype turned up many times. CDR3 DNA sequence: TGTGCCAGCAGCCAAGAGGACTTGGGCGGACAGCTTCAAGAGACCCAGTACTTC. Encoded protein: CASSQEDLGGQLQETQYF. This chain uses TRBV14 with TRBJ2-5; a possible D gene is TRBD1 (6 bases). V lost 0 bases, J lost 2 bases, and 19 bases lay in between. The CDR3 is 18 residues long. CDR1 SGHDN and CDR2 FVKESK come from the germline V gene.

The chain is built from TRBV20-1 and TRBJ1-3; D is undetermined. Deletions cut 5 bases from V and 4 bases from J, with 6 bases between. CDR3 size: 11 residues. Germline V gene lookup returns CDR1 DFQATT and CDR2 SNEGSKA (reference sequence). The CDR3 DNA reads TGCAGTGCTGCGGAGGGAAACACCATATATTTT. Translated, it gives CSAAEGNTIYF.

This clonotype was counted ten times or more. This chain connects TRBV11-2 to TRBJ2-1; D is ambiguous. V dropped 5 bases and J dropped 0 bases, with 14 bases sitting between them. The CDR3 has 16 residues. The germline V gene has CDR1 SGHAT and CDR2 FQNNGV. CDR3: CASSTVGGGSYNEQFF. CDR3 nucleotides: TGTGCCAGCAGCACCGTTGGCGGCGGCTCCTACAATGAGCAGTTCTTC.

The chain links TRBV29-1 to TRBJ2-5; 10 positions agree with TRBD2. From germline, CDR1 is SQVTM and CDR2 ANQGSEA. The CDR3 extends over 15 amino acids. The V gene end was trimmed by 0 bases and the J gene end by 5 bases; junction bases not matched to a gene: 6. For the CDR3, the DNA is TGCAGCGTTGAAGATCCTAGCGGGAGACGGGAGACCCAGTACTTC. This translates into CSVEDPSGRRETQYF.

This clonotype was seen many times. This sequence joins TRBV7-8 and TRBJ2-6, with 8 bases that match TRBD2. Germline V gene lookup returns CDR1 SGHVS and CDR2 FQNEAQ. The junction had 5 bases not matched to a gene; V was cut back by 1 base and J by 0 bases. This CDR3 is built from 18 residues. CDR3 DNA sequence: TGTGCCAGCAGCTTAGTGGGACTAGATCTCTCTGGGGCCAACGTCCTGACTTTC. Amino acids: CASSLVGLDLSGANVLTF. Complete variable domain (other parts from reference TRBV7-8 and TRBJ2-6): GAGVSQSPRYKVAKRGQDVALRCDPISGHVSLFWYQQALGQGPEFLTYFQNEAQLDKSGLPSDRFFAERPEGSVSTLKIQRTQQEDSAVYLCASSLVGLDLSGANVLTFGAGSRLTVL.

This clonotype was seen repeatedly, ten times or more. The chain combines TRBV6-2 or TRBV6-3 with TRBJ2-2, with D hard to call. Germline-derived CDR1 and CDR2 are MNHEY and SVGEGT. The CDR3 length is 16 residues. V was cut by 2 bases and J by 2 bases, with 12 bases left in between. CDR3 sequence (DNA): TGTGCCAGCAGTTACGCCCCTAGGCGAAACACCGGGGAGCTGTTTTTT. It yields the protein CASSYAPRRNTGELFF.

This clonotype has ten or more counts. This chain links TRBV7-8 with TRBJ1-3; D gene uncertain. V was shortened by 2 bases and J by 4 bases, with 6 bases between the two germline ends. Per germline, CDR1 SGHVS and CDR2 FQNEAQ. The CDR3 is 13 amino acids. The CDR3 is CASSLSGGNTIYF. The CDR3 coding sequence is TGTGCCAGCAGCTTATCGGGGGGAAACACCATATATTTT.